Below, 28 T cell receptor beta chains from the same sample are listed, as sequenced in a study of shared clonotypes between healthy human individuals. Profiling relied on immunoSEQ multiplex PCR, and the TCRdb table lists in-frame clones only, not all of them. The table lists approximately 1.9 million clones, roughly 93% of them singletons. Cells designated naive CD8 were CD45RO-negative and were positively selected for CCR7, with terminally differentiated effector memory CD45RA+ cells excluded. The sequenced sample was naive CD8+ T cells from PBMCs. The receptors originated from a man aged 18 to 29 in good health. Some clones in this sample may be carry-over from other donors' samples.

The V and J genes are TRBV5-1 and TRBJ2-7, with unresolved D. The V gene lost 0 bases and the J gene lost 3 bases, with 16 bases spanning the gap. Germline V lookup: CDR1 SGHRS, CDR2 YFSETQ. The CDR3 sequence is 16 residues long. CDR3 DNA: TGCGCCAGCAGCTTGGCCGGGCAGGCCCCATTCTACGAGCAGTACTTC. Translated, it gives CASSLAGQAPFYEQYF.

This clone was counted a single time. The V call is TRBV13, the J call TRBJ2-1; perhaps TRBD2 as D (6 bases). V gave up 5 bases and J gave up 0 bases, with 17 bases separating them. The CDR3 is 17 residues long. The germline V gene has CDR1 PRHDT and CDR2 FYEKMQ (reference sequence). The CDR3 spells CASSPEGPMSSYNEQFF. The CDR3 nucleotides read TGTGCCAGCAGCCCGGAGGGGCCGATGAGCTCCTACAATGAGCAGTTCTTC.

The chain is built from TRBV19 and TRBJ1-5; D is unclear. V was pared by 1 base and J by 10 bases, with 8 bases between. This CDR3 contains 12 residues. Germline V CDR1 and CDR2: LNHDA, SQIVND (reference sequence). The CDR3 sequence: CASSIGRAPQHF. Here the CDR3 DNA reads TGTGCCAGTAGTATAGGGAGAGCACCCCAGCATTTT.

This rearrangement joins TRBV7-9 to TRBJ2-7; TRBD2 matches 11 bases. The germline CDR1 and CDR2 sequences are SEHNR and FQNEAQ (reference sequence). CDR3 length equals 16 residues. With V trimmed by 5 bases and J by 0 bases, 6 bases remained unmatched. This chain's CDR3 is CASSPGLADPSYEQYF. The DNA of the CDR3 is TGTGCCAGCAGCCCGGGACTAGCGGACCCCTCCTACGAGCAGTACTTC.

J is TRBJ1-1 and V is TRBV10-3, with D hard to call. CDR3 length: 16 residues. In germline, CDR1 is ENHRY, CDR2 SYGVKD. Trimming took off 3 bases at V and 0 bases at J, with 14 bases between the two ends. The CDR3: CAISDGPVSMNTEAFF. CDR3 nucleotides: TGTGCCATCAGTGATGGCCCCGTATCGATGAACACTGAAGCTTTCTTT.

Concerning this clone: The same CDR3 also results from other DNA sequences found in this sample. V gene TRBV9 combines with J gene TRBJ2-7, with 8 bases identical to TRBD1. Looked up from germline, CDR1 is SGDLS and CDR2 is YYNGEE. CDR3 length: 15 residues. V dropped 4 bases and J dropped 2; count of bases not matched to a gene: 8. CDR3 in amino acids: CASSPGQGPAYEQYF. The CDR3 coding sequence is TGTGCCAGCAGCCCCGGACAGGGTCCAGCCTACGAGCAGTACTTC.

The V gene is TRBV10-2, the J gene TRBJ2-2, with D perhaps TRBD1 (6 bases). Germline CDR1 is WSHSY and CDR2 is SAAADI. V was shortened by 2 bases and J by 7 bases, with 8 bases between the two germline ends. The length of the CDR3 is 13 residues. As DNA, the CDR3 is TGCGCCAGCAGTGAGGGGGGCATCGGGGAGCTGTTTTTT. This sequence encodes CASSEGGIGELFF.

V usage is TRBV9 and J usage is TRBJ2-2, with 7 bases lining up with TRBD2. CDR1 and CDR2 (germline): SGDLS, YYNGEE. This CDR3 is built from 17 residues. Trimming cost V 0 bases and J 7 bases; bases outside gene matches: 12. The CDR3 loop reads CASSVGPAGTRGGELFF. CDR3 nucleotides: TGTGCCAGCAGCGTAGGTCCAGCGGGAACGAGGGGCGGGGAGCTGTTTTTT. Full variable domain (missing parts from reference TRBV9 and TRBJ2-2): DSGVTQTPKHLITATGQRVTLRCSPRSGDLSVYWYQQSLDQGLQFLIQYYNGEERAKGNILERFSAQQFPDLHSELNLSSLELGDSALYFCASSVGPAGTRGGELFFGEGSRLTVL.

The rearrangement links TRBV6-1 to TRBJ1-2; D gene ambiguous. CDR1 MNHNS and CDR2 SASEGT come from the germline V gene. This CDR3 spans 11 amino acids. V lost 6 bases and J 8 bases, leaving 10 bases between the germline ends. The CDR3: CASRAPGGYTF. The CDR3 region has the DNA TGTGCCAGCAGAGCCCCGGGGGGCTACACCTTC.

The chain is built from TRBV5-6 and TRBJ2-1, with D hard to call. Germline CDR1 and CDR2: SGHDT and YYEEEE. V was shortened by 2 bases and J by 1 base, with 1 base between the two germline ends. The CDR3 spans 12 residues. CDR3 nucleotide sequence: TGTGCCAGCAGCTTTTCCTACAATGAGCAGTTCTTC. As protein: CASSFSYNEQFF.

The chain combines TRBV28 with TRBJ2-5, with a possible D match to TRBD1 (5 bases). V dropped 7 bases and J dropped 1 base, with 13 bases sitting between them. The CDR3 is 14 amino acids. The germline V gene encodes CDR1 MDHEN and CDR2 SYDVKM. The CDR3 protein is CASNRQIFQETQYF. As DNA, the CDR3 is TGTGCCAGCAACAGACAGATTTTCCAAGAGACCCAGTACTTC.

The chain links TRBV5-4 to TRBJ2-3; D is ambiguous. The CDR3 runs to 13 residues. Germline CDR1 reads SGHNT; CDR2 reads YYREEE (reference sequence). The V end lost 5 bases, the J end lost 3 bases, and 10 bases lay between the germline ends. CDR3 amino acids: CASRGFTTDTQYF. The CDR3 nucleotides read TGTGCCAGCAGGGGCTTTACAACAGATACGCAGTATTTT.

The V call is TRBV6-4, the J call TRBJ1-5; TRBD1 is a possible D gene (6 bases). The CDR3 covers 13 residues. V lost 7 bases, J lost 3 bases, and 10 bases lay in between. The germline V gene encodes CDR1 MRHNA and CDR2 SNTAGT. The chain's CDR3 is CASTGQINQPQHF. The CDR3, as DNA: TGTGCCAGCACCGGACAGATCAATCAGCCCCAGCATTTT.

This rearrangement joins TRBV27 to TRBJ2-3, with D unresolved. CDR3 length: 16 amino acids. The germline V gene encodes CDR1 MNHEY and CDR2 SMNVEV (reference sequence). Trimming pared 1 base from V and 6 bases from J, leaving 17 bases between. CDR3 residues: CASSLFYASVGDTQYF. The CDR3 DNA is TGTGCCAGCAGTTTATTTTATGCCTCGGTAGGGGATACGCAGTATTTT.

The chain carries TRBV27 and TRBJ1-2; 7 bases are a match to TRBD1. This CDR3 contains 17 residues. V shed 4 bases, J shed 4 bases, and the junction held 15 bases outside the gene matches. Per germline, CDR1 MNHEY and CDR2 SMNVEV (reference sequence). The CDR3 loop reads CASSSPASGTAPYGYTF. For the CDR3, the DNA is TGTGCCAGCAGTTCACCTGCCTCCGGGACAGCTCCCTATGGCTACACCTTC.

There are a few counts of this clone. V usage is TRBV29-1 and J usage is TRBJ1-1; 8 bases agree with TRBD1. V was clipped by 8 bases and J by 4 bases; unmatched bases: 9. The CDR3 totals 13 residues. CDR1 is SQVTM and CDR2 is ANQGSEA in the germline V gene. CDR3 coding DNA: TGCAGCCCAGGACAGGGAGGAAGCACTGAAGCTTTCTTT. Translating it yields CSPGQGGSTEAFF.

V is TRBV7-2 and J is TRBJ2-1, with TRBD2 identical over 7 bases. The germline gives CDR1 SGHTA, CDR2 FQGNSA. The length of the CDR3 is 16 residues. With V trimmed by 4 bases and J by 5 bases, 11 bases remained unmatched. The CDR3 nucleotides are TGTGCCAGCAGCTCCCGACCCGCGGGAGTTCACAATGAGCAGTTCTTC. The encoded protein is CASSSRPAGVHNEQFF.

About this clone: Other DNA sequences from this sample encode an identical CDR3 as well. The rearrangement uses TRBV29-1 and TRBJ2-7; D call uncertain. The germline V gene encodes CDR1 SQVTM and CDR2 ANQGSEA. The CDR3 extends over 11 amino acids. V shed 4 bases and J shed 2 bases, with 6 bases lying between them. The CDR3 DNA follows: TGCAGCGTTGGTGGGACCTACGAGCAGTACTTC. It specifies CSVGGTYEQYF.

This chain joins TRBV28 and TRBJ1-5; no reliable D call. Germline-derived CDR1 and CDR2 are MDHEN and SYDVKM. Trimming left V 1 base short and J 5 bases short, with 24 bases between. This CDR3 spans 19 amino acids. Here the CDR3 DNA reads TGTGCCAGCAGTTTATTCCCCAATAGTGAGGCGGGGTCTCATCAGCCCCAGCATTTT. As protein: CASSLFPNSEAGSHQPQHF. The full variable domain, its missing parts supplied by reference TRBV28 and TRBJ1-5, is DVKVTQSSRYLVKRTGEKVFLECVQDMDHENMFWYRQDPGLGLRLIYFSYDVKMKEKGDIPEGYSVSREKKERFSLILESASTNQTSMYLCASSLFPNSEAGSHQPQHFGDGTRLSIL.

V gene TRBV12-5 combines with J gene TRBJ2-1; possibly TRBD2 for D (5 bases). V was shortened by 6 bases and J by 4 bases, with 22 bases between the two germline ends. There are 17 residues in the CDR3. In germline, CDR1 is LGHNT, CDR2 FRNRAP. CDR3 bases: TGTGCTAGTGGACAAGACCCGTTCGACGGCGGGTACAATGAGCAGTTCTTC. Its translation is CASGQDPFDGGYNEQFF.

The gene calls are TRBV4-3 and TRBJ1-2; the D is unclear. Trimming removed 1 base at V and 2 bases at J, with 14 bases between. Germline V gene lookup returns CDR1 LGHNA and CDR2 YSLEER. The CDR3 sequence is 16 residues long. DNA for the CDR3: TGCGCCAGCAGCCAAGCTATTCACCAGAGCAACTATGGCTACACCTTC. It codes for CASSQAIHQSNYGYTF.

The chain combines TRBV4-3 with TRBJ2-7; 7 positions agree with TRBD2. Germline CDR1 is LGHNA and CDR2 is YSLEER. The CDR3 contains 16 residues. With V trimmed by 2 bases and J by 4 bases, 11 bases remained unmatched. CDR3 bases: TGCGCCAGCAGCCAATCATTCTCTAGCGGAGTATACGAGCAGTACTTC. It translates to CASSQSFSSGVYEQYF.

The CDR3 nucleotides are TGTGCCAGCAATGATTTAGAGGGATCAAACTATGGCTACACCTTC. Amino acid sequence: CASNDLEGSNYGYTF. This chain links TRBV2 with TRBJ1-2; no clear D gene. Germline loops: CDR1 SNHLY, CDR2 FYNNEI. Trimming cost V 7 bases and J 2 bases, with 17 bases left between them. This CDR3 spans 15 amino acids.

The chain has TRBV7-9 and TRBJ2-1; TRBD1 matches at 8 bases. This CDR3 spans 13 amino acids. The J segment lost 10 bases and the V segment lost 5 bases, leaving 7 bases of the junction unmatched. Germline V gene sequence: CDR1 SEHNR, CDR2 FQNEAQ (reference sequence). This CDR3 is CASSPGRQGEQFF. The CDR3 region has the DNA TGTGCCAGCAGCCCCGGGCGACAGGGGGAGCAGTTCTTC.

This chain links TRBV7-9 with TRBJ1-2, with 9 bases lining up with TRBD1. CDR3 length: 13 residues. Per germline, CDR1 SEHNR and CDR2 FQNEAQ (reference sequence). V lost 4 bases and J lost 13; bases outside the gene matches: 10. As DNA, the CDR3 is TGTGCCAGCAGCTCCCCGGGACAGGGAGGATGCACCTTC. Translation gives CASSSPGQGGCTF.

J is TRBJ2-1 and V is TRBV4-1; 9 nucleotides line up with TRBD2. V dropped 0 bases and J dropped 6; count of bases not matched to a gene: 12. The CDR3 runs 18 residues. Germline CDR1 reads MGHRA; CDR2 reads YSYEKL. The CDR3 is CASSQDFIAGGPGNEQFF. The DNA for the CDR3 is TGCGCCAGCAGCCAAGATTTTATTGCGGGAGGGCCGGGCAATGAGCAGTTCTTC.

This chain uses TRBV11-2 with TRBJ2-7, with 8 bases matching TRBD1. V gave up 3 bases and J gave up 3 bases; unmatched junction bases: 13. The germline V gene has CDR1 SGHAT and CDR2 FQNNGV. This CDR3 contains 17 residues. The CDR3 spells CASSFPRDRSSYYEQYF. The DNA of the CDR3 is TGTGCCAGCAGCTTTCCCCGGGACAGGTCCTCATACTACGAGCAGTACTTC.

CDR3 DNA sequence: TGTGCCAGCGTGGGTCCGGCCAACGTCCTGACTTTC. As protein: CASVGPANVLTF. The chain recombines TRBV28 with TRBJ2-6; D gene uncertain. The germline V gene encodes CDR1 MDHEN and CDR2 SYDVKM. The ends were cut back, 8 bases at V and 6 bases at J, with 8 bases in the middle. The CDR3 loop spans 12 amino acids.